These 22 T cell receptor beta chains share one sample of origin, sequenced in a study of Ad26.COV2.S vaccination and SARS-CoV-2 variants. Sequencing used immunoSEQ multiplex PCR; TCRdb keeps in-frame clones, though not all of them. The sample includes around 300,000 clones, 88% of them seen just once. Treatment meaning: around 19 received Ad26.COV2.S at low or high dose, single or two shots; 5 received placebo; per-sample allocation not given. The study sampled participants on day 63 after the first vaccine or placebo injection. The sequences come from peripheral blood, collected in a trial of Ad26.COV2.S vaccine versus placebo. The receptors come from a person aged 18-60 years who received the Ad26.COV2.S COVID-19 vaccine or a placebo.

The chain has TRBV7-3 and TRBJ2-3; D is unclear. This CDR3 contains 12 residues. Trimming took 1 base from V and 4 from J, leaving 3 bases between them. Per the germline V gene, CDR1 is SGHTA and CDR2 is FQGTGA. The CDR3, as DNA: TGTGCCAGCAGCTTAAATCCAGATACGCAGTATTTT. It yields the protein CASSLNPDTQYF.

The rearrangement joins TRBV28 to TRBJ1-4, with D possibly matching TRBD1 (5 bases). V lost 6 bases and J lost 14, with 22 bases in between. CDR1 is MDHEN, CDR2 SYDVKM, per germline. The CDR3 has 14 amino acids. DNA for the CDR3: TGTGCCAGCAGCACGGGACCGACCTCTGATCGGCTGTTTTTT. Translation: CASSTGPTSDRLFF.

The chain is built from TRBV19 and TRBJ1-3; D remains ambiguous. The CDR3 totals 14 residues. Germline V gene data show CDR1 as LNHDA and CDR2 as SQIVND (reference sequence). With 7 bases removed from V and 8 bases from J, the gap between germline ends came to 18 bases. The CDR3 nucleotides read TGTGCCAGTACTACCGGCGACTTTGAACACACCATATATTTT. This sequence encodes CASTTGDFEHTIYF. Full variable domain (remainder filled in from reference TRBV19 and TRBJ1-3): DGGITQSPKYLFRKEGQNVTLSCEQNLNHDAMYWYRQDPGQGLRLIYYSQIVNDFQKGDIAEGYSVSREKKESFPLTVTSAQKNPTAFYLCASTTGDFEHTIYFGEGSWLTVV.

This chain joins TRBV6-2 or TRBV6-3 and TRBJ2-7, with 7 bases identical to TRBD2. The junction had 9 bases not matched to a gene; V was cut back by 3 bases and J by 7 bases. Per germline, CDR1 MNHEY and CDR2 SVGEGT. CDR3 length: 14 amino acids. CDR3 in amino acids: CASSYSGPGGEQYF. The DNA for the CDR3 is TGTGCCAGCAGTTATTCGGGGCCCGGGGGGGAGCAGTACTTC.

The V gene is TRBV27, the J gene TRBJ2-1; tentatively, D is TRBD1 (6 bases). Germline values: CDR1 MNHEY, CDR2 SMNVEV (reference sequence). Trimming left V 2 bases short and J 8 bases short, with 10 bases between. The CDR3 sequence is 13 residues long. The CDR3 loop is CASSLIRGDEQFF. The CDR3 DNA follows: TGTGCCAGCAGTTTAATCAGGGGTGATGAGCAGTTCTTC.

The V gene is TRBV5-1, the J gene TRBJ1-6; D is uncertain. This CDR3 is 16 amino acids long. The V gene's germline CDR1 is SGHRS and CDR2 YFSETQ. Deletions cut 0 bases from V and 8 bases from J, with 15 bases between. CDR3 amino acids: CASSLEGSIIDSPLHF. DNA for the CDR3: TGCGCCAGCAGCTTGGAAGGGTCCATTATTGATTCACCCCTCCACTTT.

The chain is built from TRBV5-1 and TRBJ1-1; TRBD1 matches at 7 bases. The germline V gene has CDR1 SGHRS and CDR2 YFSETQ. The CDR3 spans 15 residues. V trimming: 0 bases; J trimming: 1 base; junction bases outside the gene matches: 3. The CDR3 DNA follows: TGCGCCAGCAGCTTGGAGGGGGCTTGGAACACTGAAGCTTTCTTT. Translating it yields CASSLEGAWNTEAFF. The variable domain in full, completed from reference TRBV5-1 and TRBJ1-1, reads KAGVTQTPRYLIKTRGQQVTLSCSPISGHRSVSWYQQTPGQGLQFLFEYFSETQRNKGNFPGRFSGRQFSNSRSEMNVSTLELGDSALYLCASSLEGAWNTEAFFGQGTRLTVV.

The chain couples TRBV5-6 to TRBJ2-2; tentatively, D is TRBD1 (5 bases). Germline CDR1 and CDR2: SGHDT and YYEEEE. Deletions cut 3 bases from V and 0 bases from J, with 12 bases between. CDR3 size: 16 residues. In nucleotides, the CDR3 is TGTGCCAGCAGCTCGTTGGACAACGCGAACACCGGGGAGCTGTTTTTT. Its translation: CASSSLDNANTGELFF.

Note on this clone: The identical CDR3 is also encoded by other nucleotide sequences in the sample. V and J are TRBV5-1 and TRBJ2-5; D gene unclear. This CDR3 has 14 amino acids. Trimming removed 0 bases from V and 0 bases from J, with 6 bases in between. Germline V gene sequence: CDR1 SGHRS, CDR2 YFSETQ. CDR3 residues: CASSLEGDQETQYF. In DNA form, the CDR3 reads TGCGCCAGCAGCTTGGAGGGCGACCAAGAGACCCAGTACTTC.

V and J are TRBV3-1 (or the pseudogene TRBV3-2) and TRBJ2-2; no definite D call. Germline CDR1 reads LGHDT; CDR2 reads YNNKEL (reference sequence). Trimming took 1 base from V and 3 from J, leaving 3 bases between them. This CDR3 region has 13 residues. The CDR3 DNA reads as TGTGCCAGCAGCCAAGGGGACACCGGGGAGCTGTTTTTT. Translation: CASSQGDTGELFF.

This clone was counted once. The chain carries TRBV5-5 and TRBJ2-1; D unresolved. The ends were cut back, 4 bases at V and 4 bases at J, with 6 bases in the middle. CDR1 and CDR2 (germline): SGHKS, YYEKEE (reference sequence). The CDR3 has 12 residues. The CDR3 DNA follows: TGTGCCAGCAGCGCTTCGTACAATGAGCAGTTCTTC. Protein: CASSASYNEQFF.

DNA of the CDR3: TGTGCCAGTAGTACGGACAGTTACAATGAGCAGTTCTTC. Protein: CASSTDSYNEQFF. The V gene is TRBV19, the J gene TRBJ2-1; tentative D call: TRBD1 (6 bases). The CDR3 length is 13 residues. Looked up from germline, CDR1 is LNHDA and CDR2 is SQIVND (reference sequence). V dropped 4 bases and J dropped 4 bases, with 8 bases sitting between them.

The chain has TRBV7-2 and TRBJ2-7, with D possibly TRBD2 on 6 matching bases. V lost 5 bases and J 8 bases, leaving 13 bases between the germline ends. The CDR3 sequence is 12 residues long. CDR1 is SGHTA, CDR2 FQGNSA, per germline. CDR3 bases: TGTGCCAGCAGCCGGAGGGACGTCAAGCAGTACTTC. It codes for CASSRRDVKQYF.

This chain links TRBV28 with TRBJ2-7; possible D gene TRBD1, 5 bases. CDR1 MDHEN and CDR2 SYDVKM come from the germline V gene. Trimming removed 7 bases at V and 0 bases at J, with 19 bases between. The CDR3 spans 16 residues. The chain's CDR3 is CASTWGLPLSSYEQYF. Written as DNA, the CDR3 is TGTGCCAGCACCTGGGGCCTCCCCCTTAGCTCCTACGAGCAGTACTTC. Filled out from reference TRBV28 and TRBJ2-7, the complete variable domain reads DVKVTQSSRYLVKRTGEKVFLECVQDMDHENMFWYRQDPGLGLRLIYFSYDVKMKEKGDIPEGYSVSREKKERFSLILESASTNQTSMYLCASTWGLPLSSYEQYFGPGTRLTVT.

This clone appeared a single time. In DNA form, the CDR3 reads TGTGCCTGGAGTGTACTTGCTGGGGCCAACGTCCTGACTTTC. This encodes CAWSVLAGANVLTF. The rearrangement joins TRBV30 to TRBJ2-6, with D uncertain. The V gene lost 0 bases and the J gene lost 2 bases, with 5 bases spanning the gap. The V gene's germline CDR1 is GTSNPN and CDR2 SVGIG (reference sequence). The length of the CDR3 is 14 residues.

The chain is built from TRBV7-8 and TRBJ1-2; possible D gene TRBD1, 5 bases. Germline assignment: CDR1 SGHVS and CDR2 FQNEAQ. Deletions cut 5 bases from V and 0 bases from J, with 13 bases between. The CDR3 runs to 15 residues. Written as DNA, the CDR3 is TGTGCCAGCAGCCCTCGGGGGGGGGCTAACTATGGCTACACCTTC. This codes for CASSPRGGANYGYTF.

The chain carries TRBV5-6 and TRBJ1-5, with TRBD1 matching 7 bases. The germline gives CDR1 SGHDT, CDR2 YYEEEE. With V trimmed by 2 bases and J by 1 base, 6 bases remained unmatched. The CDR3 consists of 16 residues. The CDR3 loop is CASSFTGERSNQPQHF. The CDR3 DNA follows: TGTGCCAGCAGCTTTACAGGGGAGAGGAGCAATCAGCCCCAGCATTTT.

The V gene is TRBV9, the J gene TRBJ2-2; 7 positions agree with TRBD2. Germline assignment: CDR1 SGDLS and CDR2 YYNGEE. Germline trimming cut 1 base from V and 2 bases from J; bases unmatched to any gene: 2. The CDR3 consists of 15 residues. CDR3 DNA sequence: TGTGCCAGCAGCGTACCTAGCGGTAACACCGGGGAGCTGTTTTTT. This translates into CASSVPSGNTGELFF.

The V and J genes are TRBV7-3 and TRBJ2-1; D call uncertain. With 5 bases removed from V and 9 bases from J, the gap between germline ends came to 11 bases. CDR1 SGHTA and CDR2 FQGTGA come from the germline V gene. The CDR3 extends over 12 amino acids. CDR3: CASSRAVGEQFF. In DNA, the CDR3 is TGTGCCAGCAGCAGGGCGGTAGGTGAGCAGTTCTTC.

This chain joins TRBV19 and TRBJ1-6; D not resolved. CDR1 is LNHDA and CDR2 is SQIVND in the germline V gene (reference sequence). This CDR3 is built from 14 residues. V was trimmed by 7 bases and J by 7 bases, leaving 14 bases between them. In DNA form, the CDR3 reads TGTGCCAGTAAGGAAGGGCCGAGAAATTCACCCCTCCACTTT. Amino acid sequence: CASKEGPRNSPLHF. The whole variable domain, filled in from reference TRBV19 and TRBJ1-6, reads DGGITQSPKYLFRKEGQNVTLSCEQNLNHDAMYWYRQDPGQGLRLIYYSQIVNDFQKGDIAEGYSVSREKKESFPLTVTSAQKNPTAFYLCASKEGPRNSPLHFGNGTRLTVT.

Concerning this clone: The DNA is left out, because the CDR3 cannot be placed on it with certainty; the CDR3 is given as TCRdb lists it. The chain carries TRBV6-5 and TRBJ2-3; the DNA was not compared with TRBD2, the D call given in the table. The CDR3 contains 15 residues when both ends are counted. Looked up from germline, CDR1 is MNHEY and CDR2 is SVGAGI. CDR3 protein: CASSSSGGSTDTQYF.

The gene calls are TRBV5-4 and TRBJ1-4, with 10 bases matching TRBD1. Germline V gene lookup returns CDR1 SGHNT and CDR2 YYREEE (reference sequence). The CDR3 extends over 17 amino acids. V lost 0 bases, J lost 0 bases, and 2 bases stayed unmatched. The chain's CDR3 is CASSLGGTGATNEKLFF. The CDR3 nucleotides are TGTGCCAGCAGCTTGGGGGGGACAGGGGCAACTAATGAAAAACTGTTTTTT.